Shown below are 16 T cell receptor beta chains from a single sample sequenced in a study of blood T cell repertoires in COVID-19. The repertoire was sequenced with immunoSEQ multiplex PCR; TCRdb's copy has only in-frame clones and lacks some. The table lists roughly 50,000 clones, 86% of them singletons. Material: peripheral blood. The receptors shown here come from a human donor in a cohort sampled during active COVID-19.

The chain carries TRBV19 and TRBJ1-2; 7 positions match TRBD1. Unmatched junction bases numbered 9, after V lost 6 bases and J lost 2 bases. The CDR3 runs 15 residues. Germline CDR1 and CDR2: LNHDA and SQIVND (reference sequence). This chain's CDR3 is CASRRTGEGNYGYTF. Here the CDR3 DNA reads TGTGCCAGTAGGCGGACAGGAGAAGGGAACTATGGCTACACCTTC.

This sequence joins TRBV19 and TRBJ1-2; 9 bases agree with TRBD1. The length of the CDR3 is 17 residues. The germline V gene has CDR1 LNHDA and CDR2 SQIVND (reference sequence). Trimming cost V 5 bases and J 4 bases; bases outside gene matches: 14. The CDR3 region is CASSPGTGYGISYGYTF. The CDR3 nucleotides read TGTGCCAGTAGTCCAGGGACAGGGTATGGGATTTCCTATGGCTACACCTTC. The full variable domain, with the rest looked up from reference TRBV19 and TRBJ1-2, is DGGITQSPKYLFRKEGQNVTLSCEQNLNHDAMYWYRQDPGQGLRLIYYSQIVNDFQKGDIAEGYSVSREKKESFPLTVTSAQKNPTAFYLCASSPGTGYGISYGYTFGSGTRLTVV.

The chain links TRBV5-6 to TRBJ1-1; D remains ambiguous. V was cut by 5 bases and J by 1 base, with 9 bases left in between. The CDR3 extends over 13 amino acids. Per germline, CDR1 SGHDT and CDR2 YYEEEE. DNA for the CDR3: TGTGCCAGCAGGTTTGCGGAGAACACTGAAGCTTTCTTT. Translating gives CASRFAENTEAFF. The variable domain in full, completed from reference TRBV5-6 and TRBJ1-1, reads DAGVTQSPTHLIKTRGQQVTLRCSPKSGHDTVSWYQQALGQGPQFIFQYYEEEERQRGNFPDRFSGHQFPNYSSELNVNALLLGDSALYLCASRFAENTEAFFGQGTRLTVV.

The V and J genes are TRBV12-5 and TRBJ1-2; TRBD1 aligns across 9 bases. The CDR3 contains 15 residues. Germline-derived CDR1 and CDR2 are LGHNT and FRNRAP. Germline trimming cut 0 bases from V and 6 bases from J; bases unmatched to any gene: 5. CDR3 coding DNA: TGTGCTAGTGGTTTGGTATCCGGGACAGGGAATGGCTACACCTTC. Translation gives CASGLVSGTGNGYTF.

The rearrangement uses TRBV28 and TRBJ2-7; 9 nucleotides line up with TRBD2. The V segment lost 3 bases and the J segment 6 bases; nucleotides outside the gene matches: 9. This CDR3 has 15 amino acids. In germline, CDR1 is MDHEN, CDR2 SYDVKM. The CDR3 DNA is TGTGCCAGCAGTTTTAAACTAGCGGGTTTCACCGAGCAGTACTTC. It encodes CASSFKLAGFTEQYF.

This chain connects TRBV5-1 to TRBJ2-3; the match to TRBD2 covers 10 bases. The junction had 8 bases not matched to a gene; V was cut back by 3 bases and J by 4 bases. CDR3 length: 16 residues. Per the germline V gene, CDR1 is SGHRS and CDR2 is YFSETQ. The chain's CDR3 is CASSSGPSGSADTQYF. CDR3 coding DNA: TGCGCCAGCAGCTCGGGTCCTAGCGGGAGCGCAGATACGCAGTATTTT.

This clone appeared once. The gene calls are TRBV28 and TRBJ1-2, with D perhaps matching TRBD1 (5 bases). V lost 8 bases and J lost 5, with 15 bases in between. The CDR3 has 13 amino acids. Germline lookup yields CDR1 MDHEN and CDR2 SYDVKM. In DNA form, the CDR3 reads TGTGCCAGCCTCCCTTGGGGGGAATATGGCTACACCTTC. This encodes CASLPWGEYGYTF.

The genes are TRBV7-6 and TRBJ1-6, with 10 bases lining up with TRBD1. V dropped 5 bases and J dropped 5; count of bases not matched to a gene: 6. This CDR3 comprises 16 residues. Germline CDR1 SGHVS, CDR2 FNYEAQ. In nucleotides, the CDR3 is TGTGCCAGCAGCCCTCAGACAGGGGGCCATAATTCACCCCTCCACTTT. Residues: CASSPQTGGHNSPLHF.

This chain links TRBV2 with TRBJ2-5, with TRBD2 matching over 10 bases. Losses at the gene ends were 0 bases for V and 4 bases for J; bases not matched to a gene: 5. The CDR3 has 16 residues. Germline V gene lookup returns CDR1 SNHLY and CDR2 FYNNEI. CDR3 residues: CASSEALAGVGETQYF. The CDR3 DNA reads as TGTGCCAGCAGTGAAGCGCTAGCGGGAGTTGGAGAGACCCAGTACTTC.

This clone was seen a handful of times. The chain recombines TRBV6-2 or TRBV6-3 with TRBJ1-1; D perhaps matches TRBD1 (6 bases). CDR3 length equals 17 residues. CDR1 and CDR2 (germline): MNHEY, SVGEGT. V was clipped by 2 bases and J by 5 bases, with 21 bases between them. The CDR3 region has the DNA TGTGCCAGCAGTTACCGATTATCAGGTGAAAGGGGGACTGAAGCTTTCTTT. Amino acids: CASSYRLSGERGTEAFF.

The chain combines TRBV5-1 with TRBJ1-6; no clear D gene. V dropped 0 bases and J dropped 8 bases, with 12 bases sitting between them. Germline V gene data show CDR1 as SGHRS and CDR2 as YFSETQ. CDR3 length equals 15 residues. This CDR3 is CASSLGSGNYSPLHF. For the CDR3, the DNA is TGCGCCAGCAGCTTGGGGTCAGGAAATTATTCACCCCTCCACTTT.

This clone has only one observation. The chain links TRBV4-1 to TRBJ1-2, with no clear D. The V end lost 0 bases, the J end lost 4 bases, and 9 bases lay between the germline ends. The CDR3 is made up of 14 amino acids. Germline CDR1 reads MGHRA; CDR2 reads YSYEKL. The chain's CDR3 is CASSQEVNTYGYTF. DNA for the CDR3: TGCGCCAGCAGCCAAGAAGTGAACACCTATGGCTACACCTTC.

V is TRBV5-1 and J is TRBJ2-7; 7 bases map to TRBD1. V was clipped by 3 bases and J by 5 bases; unmatched bases: 11. From germline, CDR1 is SGHRS and CDR2 YFSETQ. The CDR3 has 15 amino acids. The CDR3 sequence: CASSSLLEGAHEQYF. The DNA for the CDR3 is TGCGCCAGCAGCTCCCTCCTTGAGGGGGCCCACGAGCAGTACTTC.

The chain employs TRBV7-8 and TRBJ1-4; the D gene is possibly TRBD1 (5 bases). The germline V and J ends were trimmed by 5 bases and 4 bases, with 14 bases remaining between them. The CDR3 consists of 15 residues. Germline V CDR1 and CDR2: SGHVS, FQNEAQ. The CDR3 DNA reads as TGTGCCAGCAGCCCAGCGGGGCCTTTTAATGAAAAACTGTTTTTT. Translated: CASSPAGPFNEKLFF.

The rearrangement links TRBV28 to TRBJ1-1; D remains unclear. V was cut by 5 bases and J by 4 bases, with 14 bases left in between. The CDR3 covers 14 residues. Looked up from germline, CDR1 is MDHEN and CDR2 is SYDVKM. CDR3 sequence: CASSGRVPGTEAFF. CDR3 DNA: TGTGCCAGCAGTGGGAGGGTTCCGGGCACTGAAGCTTTCTTT.

The rearrangement joins TRBV5-5 to TRBJ2-6; D is ambiguous. Per germline, CDR1 SGHKS and CDR2 YYEKEE (reference sequence). Trimming removed 1 base from V and 0 bases from J, with 5 bases in between. The CDR3 sequence is 15 residues long. The CDR3 sequence is CASSLLSSGANVLTF. CDR3 nucleotides: TGTGCCAGCAGCTTGCTTTCCTCTGGGGCCAACGTCCTGACTTTC.